The sequence of this T cell receptor (beta chain) was determined in a study of blood T cell repertoires in COVID-19. Study as a whole: T cells, B-cell-depleted T cells, or PBMCs supplied cDNA or gDNA.

The repertoire was sequenced with immunoSEQ multiplex PCR; TCRdb's copy has only in-frame clones and lacks some. Here the sample spans about 230,000 clones, around 80% being singletons. In germline, CDR1 is ENHRY, CDR2 SYGVKD. J gave up 3 bases and V 8 bases, and 11 bases lay outside the gene matches. The CDR3 covers 15 residues. The chain is built from TRBV10-3 and TRBJ1-1, with 8 positions matching TRBD1. The receptor was isolated from a woman in her thirties or forties who had recovered from COVID-19. The sample was peripheral blood. The CDR3 sequence is CAIGQRQGRDTEAFF. The CDR3 DNA reads TGTGCCATCGGCCAGAGACAGGGGAGGGACACTGAAGCTTTCTTT.